A selection of T cell receptor beta chains follows, all from one sample in a study of T cell changes during pregnancy in multiple sclerosis. Assay used: immunoSEQ multiplex PCR; TCRdb lists only in-frame clones, some missing. The table has tens of thousands of clones, around 92% seen once. The specimen comprised peripheral blood, sampled before pregnancy. The receptors here all came from a female donor with multiple sclerosis, enrolled in a pregnancy study. CDR3s include the opening cysteine and the closing phenylalanine or tryptophan. D genes are given only for firm matches. Clone size is not always given. Where it is, it says once, few, many or a class for expanded clones.

DNA	CDR3	V	J	size	D
TGTGCCAGCAGCGCGGGTATTGGTGAGCAGTTCTTC	CASSAGIGEQFF	TRBV11-3	TRBJ2-1	NA	NA
TGTGCCAGCAGCTCTCGACTAGCTCAAAAAGAGACCCAGTACTTC	CASSSRLAQKETQYF	TRBV13	TRBJ2-5	once	TRBD2
TGTGCCAGCAGCGCCGGGACGGCGGGGGGCTACACCTTC	CASSAGTAGGYTF	TRBV7-9	TRBJ1-2	NA	NA
TGTGCCAGCCGGGGAGGACAGGGGGCGGGCAATGAGCAGTTCTTC	CASRGGQGAGNEQFF	TRBV5-4	TRBJ2-1	NA	TRBD1
TGTGCCAGCAGCTCCGGGATAGGGGGCAAAGATGAAAAACTGTTTTTT	CASSSGIGGKDEKLFF	TRBV5-4	TRBJ1-4	NA	TRBD1
TGTGCCAGCAGCGCCGGGACTAGCGTGGGCAATGAGCAGTTCTTC	CASSAGTSVGNEQFF	TRBV9	TRBJ2-1	NA	TRBD2
TGTGCCAGCAGGAGGGACGGGGGACAGCAGTACTTC	CASRRDGGQQYF	TRBV6-1	TRBJ2-7	NA	NA
TGTGCCAGCAGCCCGCTGGCCGGCCAGGGTGGAACAGATACGCAGTATTTT	CASSPLAGQGGTDTQYF	TRBV5-6	TRBJ2-3	once	NA
TGTGCCAGCAGCCCCATTACCGGGACTAGCGGGGCCGAGCAGTACTTC	CASSPITGTSGAEQYF	TRBV11-2	TRBJ2-7	NA	TRBD2
TGTGCCCGACTACAGGGGCCGAACTATGGCTACACCTTC	CARLQGPNYGYTF	TRBV2	TRBJ1-2	NA	TRBD1
TGTGCCTGGAGCGGGCCCGACCGGCGGGGTCAGCCCCAGCATTTT	CAWSGPDRRGQPQHF	TRBV30	TRBJ1-5	NA	NA
TGTGCCAGTAACCTGGGCAGGGGGCCCAATCAGCCCCAGCATTTT	CASNLGRGPNQPQHF	TRBV19	TRBJ1-5	NA	TRBD1
TGCGCCAGCAGATTATCCCAGTCCACTGAAGCTTTCTTT	CASRLSQSTEAFF	TRBV4-1	TRBJ1-1	NA	NA
TGTGCCAGCAGTCCCGGACAGGCAAACACTGAAGCTTTCTTT	CASSPGQANTEAFF	TRBV6-1	TRBJ1-1	few	TRBD1
TGCAGTGCTGCAGGATCCTACGAGCAGTACTTC	CSAAGSYEQYF	TRBV20-1	TRBJ2-7	NA	NA
TGTGCCAGCAGTTCAGGACAGGGGGCAAATATGTATGGCTACACCTTC	CASSSGQGANMYGYTF	TRBV6-5	TRBJ1-2	NA	TRBD1
TGCGCCAGCAATCCGGGACAGGGGAACTACGAGCAGTACTTC	CASNPGQGNYEQYF	TRBV5-1	TRBJ2-7	once	TRBD1
TGTGCCAGCAGCCTGGGACAGCCCACTGAAGCTTTCTTT	CASSLGQPTEAFF	TRBV5-6	TRBJ1-1	NA	TRBD1
TGTGCCAGCAGCTTACGGAGGGGAACCTACAATGAGCAGTTCTTC	CASSLRRGTYNEQFF	TRBV7-9	TRBJ2-1	NA	NA
TGTGCCACCAGCAGAGCGAGAACCGGGGAGCTGTTTTTT	CATSRARTGELFF	TRBV15	TRBJ2-2	NA	NA
TGTGCCAGCAGCTCCGGGACTAGCGGGGGAAACGAGCAGTACTTC	CASSSGTSGGNEQYF	TRBV5-6	TRBJ2-7	NA	TRBD2
TGTGCCAGCAGCCAACCAAGACAGGGGGTGAACACTGAAGCTTTCTTT	CASSQPRQGVNTEAFF	TRBV13	TRBJ1-1	NA	TRBD1
TGTGCCAGCAGCTCGACGGGGGGAGATACGCAGTATTTT	CASSSTGGDTQYF	TRBV7-3	TRBJ2-3	NA	TRBD2
TGTGCCAGCAGTTATTTGGGCTACACCGGGGAGCTGTTTTTT	CASSYLGYTGELFF	TRBV6-5	TRBJ2-2	NA	NA
TGTGCCAGCAGCCCTTCCCAGCGGACAGGCTCGGGTGAGCAGTACTTC	CASSPSQRTGSGEQYF	TRBV7-9	TRBJ2-7	NA	TRBD1
TGTGCCAGCAGCGGGCTAGGGACAGGGTTTACCTACGAGCAGTACTTC	CASSGLGTGFTYEQYF	TRBV11-2	TRBJ2-7	once	TRBD1
TGTGCCATCAGCCCGAGTCATAGCCAGAACACCGGGGAGCTGTTTTTT	CAISPSHSQNTGELFF	TRBV10-3	TRBJ2-2	NA	NA
TGTGCCAGCAGTTACGGGGCAGGCACAGATACGCAGTATTTT	CASSYGAGTDTQYF	TRBV6-5	TRBJ2-3	NA	NA
TGTGCCAGCAGCGCACAGGGGAACACTGAAGCTTTCTTT	CASSAQGNTEAFF	TRBV2	TRBJ1-1	NA	NA
TGTGCCACCAGCAGAGATATCCAACTAGCGGGCGATGAGCAGTTCTTC	CATSRDIQLAGDEQFF	TRBV15	TRBJ2-1	NA	TRBD2
TGTGCCAGCAGCTCAAAGCCCCCGGGGGGCAGGGTGGCACCCCTCCACTTT	CASSSKPPGGRVAPLHF	TRBV13	TRBJ1-6	NA	NA
TGTGCCAGCTCACCAATAGGGGACATGAACACTGAAGCTTTCTTT	CASSPIGDMNTEAFF	TRBV18	TRBJ1-1	few	NA
TGTGCCAGCAGCTTCTCGTCGACCGGGGGCTCCTATAATTCACCCCTCCACTTT	CASSFSSTGGSYNSPLHF	TRBV7-9	TRBJ1-6	NA	NA
TGTGCCAGCACCCTAGCGCCCTCGACTTCCGAGACCCAGTACTTC	CASTLAPSTSETQYF	TRBV2	TRBJ2-5	NA	NA
TGTGCCAGCAGCGTAGCGGGACGGGGGGGCATTAATGAGCAGTTCTTC	CASSVAGRGGINEQFF	TRBV9	TRBJ2-1	NA	TRBD2
TGTGCCAGCAGCCAAAGAACGGGGGCGAACACCGGGGAGCTGTTTTTT	CASSQRTGANTGELFF	TRBV14	TRBJ2-2	NA	NA
TGCGCCAGCAGCCAAGTAACGGGGGGTCCCCTCGGGGGCTACACCTTC	CASSQVTGGPLGGYTF	TRBV4-1	TRBJ1-2	NA	NA
TGTGCCAGCAGTTACTCCGGACAGGGGTCTTCCTACGAGCAGTACTTC	CASSYSGQGSSYEQYF	TRBV6-5	TRBJ2-7	NA	TRBD1
TGTGCCAGCTCATCCAAGACAGGCGGCTCTGGAAACACCATATATTTT	CASSSKTGGSGNTIYF	TRBV18	TRBJ1-3	NA	NA
TGCGCCAGCAGCCAGGTCACAGGGCCCGGCTACACCTTC	CASSQVTGPGYTF	TRBV4-1	TRBJ1-2	few	NA
TGTGCCAGCAGCTTACAGGTGACCTCTGGGGCCAACGTCCTGACTTTC	CASSLQVTSGANVLTF	TRBV7-6	TRBJ2-6	NA	NA